The T cell receptor beta chain described here comes from a study of beta chain features in type 1 diabetes. Overall study findings and caveats: In comparison with healthy donors, patients had naive, central memory and Treg TCRB repertoires that appeared more similar. Sequencing from cDNA could over-represent high-TCR-expressing cells.

For this clone: As yet, its antigen is unknown.

Markers CD45RO/CCR7/CD25/CD127/CD95/CD27 served to sort CD4+ naive, central memory, regulatory and stem cell-like memory cells. cDNA synthesis used the whole RNA isolate, giving expressed TCRB sequences. Clones were sequenced by immunoSEQ multiplex PCR, and TCRdb holds only the in-frame ones, with some missing. The table lists around 350,000 clones, 10% to 15% of them singletons, with 0.017% in the top ten. This CDR3 region has 17 residues. Losses at the gene ends were 1 base for V and 4 bases for J; bases not matched to a gene: 10. Germline values: CDR1 SGHTA, CDR2 FQGNSA. The rearrangement joins TRBV7-2 to TRBJ2-7; 10 nucleotides line up with TRBD2. This receptor was obtained from a man aged 18 to 29 in good health. The sequencing input was naive CD4+ T cells from blood. CDR3 amino acids: CASSLGWSGGASYEQYF. Here the CDR3 DNA reads TGTGCCAGCAGCTTAGGGTGGAGCGGGGGGGCTTCGTACGAGCAGTACTTC.